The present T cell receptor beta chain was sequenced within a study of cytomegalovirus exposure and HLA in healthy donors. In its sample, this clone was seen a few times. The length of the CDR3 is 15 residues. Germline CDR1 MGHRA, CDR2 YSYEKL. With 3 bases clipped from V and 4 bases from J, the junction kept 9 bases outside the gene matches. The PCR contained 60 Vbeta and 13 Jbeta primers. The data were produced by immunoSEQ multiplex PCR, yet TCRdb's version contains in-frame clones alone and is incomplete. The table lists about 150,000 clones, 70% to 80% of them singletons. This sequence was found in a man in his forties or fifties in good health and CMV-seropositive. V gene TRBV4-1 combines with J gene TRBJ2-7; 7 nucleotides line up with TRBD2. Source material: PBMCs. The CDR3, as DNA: TGCGCCAGCAGCCAGGGAGGGCTAGCGGAATACGAGCAGTACTTC. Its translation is CASSQGGLAEYEQYF.